The 5 T cell receptor beta chains below come from one sample, sequenced in a study of blood T cell repertoires in COVID-19. Profiling relied on immunoSEQ multiplex PCR, and the TCRdb table lists in-frame clones only, not all of them. There are over 450,000 clones in the sample; 85% to 90% occur only once, and less than 9% lies in the top ten. The source material was peripheral blood. These receptors came from a woman between 45 and 65 years old with COVID-19, enrolled during active disease.

Here the CDR3 reads CASSPGTIYEQYF. CDR3 DNA: TGTGCCAGCAGCCCCGGGACTATTTACGAGCAGTACTTC. The V gene is TRBV5-4, the J gene TRBJ2-7; 7 positions agree with TRBD2. The germline V gene has CDR1 SGHNT and CDR2 YYREEE (reference sequence). This CDR3 comprises 13 residues. Losses at the gene ends were 4 bases for V and 4 bases for J; bases not matched to a gene: 5.

The genes are TRBV5-1 and TRBJ2-5, with a possible D match to TRBD1 (5 bases). V was pared by 0 bases and J by 4 bases, with 16 bases between. CDR1 SGHRS and CDR2 YFSETQ come from the germline V gene. There are 16 residues in the CDR3. The CDR3 sequence: CASSLGRDQARETQYF. For the CDR3, the DNA is TGCGCCAGCAGCTTGGGCAGGGATCAGGCCAGAGAGACCCAGTACTTC.

The chain carries TRBV5-1 and TRBJ2-1, with 9 bases lining up with TRBD1. J lost 5 bases, V lost 4 bases, and 4 bases had no gene match. The CDR3 length is 14 residues. CDR1 is SGHRS, CDR2 YFSETQ, per germline. The CDR3 region has the DNA TGCGCCAGCAGCACGGGACAGGGTGACAATGAGCAGTTCTTC. Encoded protein: CASSTGQGDNEQFF.

The rearrangement joins TRBV6-5 to TRBJ1-2, with TRBD1 matching 7 bases. The germline gives CDR1 MNHEY, CDR2 SVGAGI. V dropped 8 bases and J dropped 4; count of bases not matched to a gene: 13. The length of the CDR3 is 15 residues. CDR3 protein: CASSLTPTGIYGYTF. The DNA for the CDR3 is TGTGCCAGCTCCTTAACCCCGACAGGGATCTATGGCTACACCTTC.

This rearrangement joins TRBV20-1 to TRBJ2-7; tentatively, D is TRBD1 (6 bases). Germline V gene data show CDR1 as DFQATT and CDR2 as SNEGSKA (reference sequence). This CDR3 is built from 11 residues. Trimming left V 3 bases short and J 11 bases short, with 14 bases between. The DNA for the CDR3 is TGCAGTGCTAGTCACAGGGACGAAGAGTACTTC. This translates into CSASHRDEEYF.